Listed below are T cell receptor beta chains from one sample, sequenced in a study of metastatic and nonmetastatic thyroid tumors. TCRdb used MiXCR to call clones anew from the PCR reads. The table lists approximately 44,000 clones, approximately 25% of them singletons. Material: tumor tissue. These receptors were taken from a female donor with papillary thyroid cancer or a benign thyroid nodule (not recorded which). Some clones in this sample may be carry-over from other donors' samples. Both conserved end residues are part of each CDR3. The D gene is left open where the match is weak. Clone size, where shown, is once, few, many, or a class for clones that have expanded.

TRBV7-8	many	TRBJ2-5	NA	TGTGCCAGCAGCTCTAGGGTATCCGGACAGCAAGAGACCCAGTACTTC	CASSSRVSGQQETQYF
TRBV6-2/TRBV6-3	few	TRBJ2-1	NA	TGTGCCAGCAGTTATCCAGGTACCTACAATGAGCAGTTCTTC	CASSYPGTYNEQFF
TRBV5-1	many	TRBJ2-2	NA	TGCGCCAGCAGGAGGTCCCAGCTGAACACCGGGGAGCTGTTTTTT	CASRRSQLNTGELFF
TRBV7-9	many	TRBJ1-1	NA	TGTGCCAGCAGCTTAACAGGGATCACTGAAGCTCTCTTT	CASSLTGITEALF
TRBV10-2	many	TRBJ1-4	TRBD1	TGCGCCAGCAGCGACCCCGGCGGGACAGGGGATGAAAAACTGTTTTTT	CASSDPGGTGDEKLFF
TRBV6-1	NA	TRBJ2-7	TRBD2	TGTGCCAGCAGTGAAGAGGCTAGCGGAGGACTACGAGGGTACTTC	CASSEEASGGLRGYF
TRBV20-1	many	TRBJ2-1	TRBD2	TGCAGTGCTAGTGAAAGGACTAGCGGCAACAATGAGCAGTTCTTC	CSASERTSGNNEQFF
TRBV6-1	medium-sized	TRBJ2-3	NA	TGTGCCAGCAGTGAAGTTGTAACAGATACGCAGTATTTT	CASSEVVTDTQYF
TRBV15	many	TRBJ2-5	TRBD2	TGTGCCACCAGCAGCTGGCGGGGGAGGGAGGGAGAGACCCAGTACTTC	CATSSWRGREGETQYF
TRBV30	few	TRBJ2-3	NA	TGTGCCTGGAGTGTCAGGGTCACAGATACGCAGTATTTT	CAWSVRVTDTQYF
TRBV10-1	NA	TRBJ2-7	NA	TGCGCCAGCAGTGATTTACCGGGACAGCAGTACTTC	CASSDLPGQQYF
TRBV20-1	many	TRBJ2-3	TRBD1	TGTAGTGCTAGACAGGGATCAGATACGCAGTATTTT	CSARQGSDTQYF
TRBV5-1	many	TRBJ1-4	TRBD1	TGCGCCAGCAGCTTGTCGCAGGGGGCTGGTGAAAAACTGTTTTTT	CASSLSQGAGEKLFF
TRBV28	few	TRBJ2-3	NA	TGTGCCAGCTCCTGGGGTGGTGAAACGCAGTATTTT	CASSWGGETQYF
TRBV7-2	many	TRBJ1-1	NA	TGTGCCAGCAGCTTAGGGGGCCGGAACACTGAAGCTTTCTTT	CASSLGGRNTEAFF
TRBV11-2	few	TRBJ2-7	NA	TGTGCCAGCAGCTTGCAGGACTCCTACGAGCAGTACTTC	CASSLQDSYEQYF
TRBV4-2	many	TRBJ1-5	TRBD1	TGTGCCAGCAGCCAAGATAAGGGACAGGCGGGCCAGCCCCAGCATTTT	CASSQDKGQAGQPQHF
TRBV7-6	few	TRBJ1-1	TRBD1	TGTGCCAGCAGCCCGACAGGGGGGGAGAACACTGAAGCTTTCTTT	CASSPTGGENTEAFF
TRBV5-1	NA	TRBJ1-1	NA	TGCGCCAGCAGCTCCGGGGCCACTGAATCTTTCTTT	CASSSGATESFF
TRBV10-3	many	TRBJ2-5	NA	TGTGCCATCAGCGCGGGGCCCCAAGAGACCCAGTACTTC	CAISAGPQETQYF
TRBV20-1	NA	TRBJ1-5	TRBD1	TGCAGTGGATTAGAGGGACAGCTCAATCAGCCCCAGCATTTT	CSGLEGQLNQPQHF
TRBV6-8	many	TRBJ1-1	NA	TGTGCCAGCAGTTACGAGCCGAGGACATTTAACACTGAAGCTTTCTTT	CASSYEPRTFNTEAFF
TRBV6-1	NA	TRBJ2-7	TRBD2	TGTGCCAGCAGGAGTGTGTGGACTAGCGTAGCCTACGAGCAGTACTTC	CASRSVWTSVAYEQYF
TRBV7-8	NA	TRBJ1-2	NA	TGTGCCAGCAGCTTAGGCTATGGGGGGGCTATTCGTGGCTACACCTTC	CASSLGYGGAIRGYTF
TRBV6-6	medium-sized	TRBJ2-7	NA	TGTGCCAGCAGTTACGAGGGCGGGTTCGAGCAGTACTTC	CASSYEGGFEQYF
TRBV20-1	few	TRBJ2-2	NA	TGCAGTGCTAGAGATCACGAATTCAAATCCGGGGAGCTGTTTTTT	CSARDHEFKSGELFF
TRBV10-2	many	TRBJ1-1	TRBD1	TGCGCCAGCAGTGAGCCACAGGGGATTCCTGAAGCTTTCTTT	CASSEPQGIPEAFF
TRBV5-1	NA	TRBJ2-7	TRBD2	TGCGCCAGCAGCCCCCGTTTGGGACTAGCGGGAGGGAGCTACGAGCAGTACTTC	CASSPRLGLAGGSYEQYF
TRBV7-9	many	TRBJ1-2	TRBD1	TGTGCCAGCAGCTTAGGACAGGGGCATGATGGCTACACCTTC	CASSLGQGHDGYTF
TRBV2	many	TRBJ2-1	TRBD2	TGTGCCAGCAGGATAGCGGGAGTCCCGTCCTACAATGAGCAGTTCTTC	CASRIAGVPSYNEQFF
TRBV20-1	many	TRBJ2-1	NA	TGCAGTGCTAGAGATATGCAGGACTACAATGAGCAGTTCTTC	CSARDMQDYNEQFF
TRBV28	few	TRBJ2-6	NA	TGTGCCAGCACCCCCTCCAATTCTGGGGCCAACGTCCTGACTTTC	CASTPSNSGANVLTF
TRBV7-8	many	TRBJ1-2	NA	TGTGCCAGCAGCTTAGACCACAGGGAGGCCTATGGCTACACCTTC	CASSLDHREAYGYTF
TRBV12-3/TRBV12-4	few	TRBJ2-7	NA	TGTGCCAGCAGTGTAACAGTCTACGAGCAGTACTTC	CASSVTVYEQYF
TRBV20-1	NA	TRBJ2-7	NA	TGCAGTGTGACGGACATGGTCCCCTACGAGCAGTACTTT	CSVTDMVPYEQYF
TRBV19	few	TRBJ1-6	NA	TGTGCCAGTAGTAGGGGGAAAAGCTCCTATAATTCACCCCTCCACTTT	CASSRGKSSYNSPLHF
TRBV10-3	few	TRBJ1-1	NA	TGTGCCATCAGGGGGCCCAGCACTGAAGCTTTCTTT	CAIRGPSTEAFF
TRBV6-1	NA	TRBJ1-5	NA	TGTGCCAGCAGTCCAAGGACAGATCCTCAGCCCCAGCATTTT	CASSPRTDPQPQHF
TRBV5-1	few	TRBJ1-1	NA	TGCGCCAGCAGCTTGGAACAGGGTACGGCTTTCTTT	CASSLEQGTAFF
TRBV20-1	few	TRBJ2-1	NA	TGCAGCACTGAGGGGGAAGCGGATTCCTACAATGAGCAGTTCTTC	CSTEGEADSYNEQFF
TRBV19	many	TRBJ1-1	NA	TGTGCCAGTAGTATAGATCAAAGGGGGACGAACACTGAAGCTTTCTTT	CASSIDQRGTNTEAFF
TRBV20-1	NA	TRBJ2-1	NA	TGCAGTGCCGCGGGACGGAAGACAGGACAGACCTACAATGAGCAGTTCTTC	CSAAGRKTGQTYNEQFF
TRBV28	many	TRBJ2-7	TRBD1	TGTGCCAGCAGGCCGGGACAGGGGGCCTACGAGCAGTACTTC	CASRPGQGAYEQYF
TRBV20-1	NA	TRBJ2-7	TRBD2	TGCAGTGCTAGCGGACTAGCGGGGGCCTACGAGCAGCACTTC	CSASGLAGAYEQHF
TRBV20-1	NA	TRBJ2-7	TRBD1	TGCAGTGCTCCCCAGACAGGGGGAACCTACGAGCAGTACTTC	CSAPQTGGTYEQYF
TRBV2	NA	TRBJ1-3	NA	TGTGCCAGCAGTGAGGGTTGGCAGGTTTCTGGAAACACCATATATTTT	CASSEGWQVSGNTIYF
TRBV11-2	many	TRBJ1-2	NA	TGTGCCAGCAGCTCGGCCGGCGGGGTGGGGGTTGGCGGCTACACCTTC	CASSSAGGVGVGGYTF
TRBV20-1	NA	TRBJ1-2	TRBD1	TGCAGTGCTAGAGTTTCCGGGACAGGGGTAGACTATGGCTACACCTTC	CSARVSGTGVDYGYTF
TRBV28	many	TRBJ1-2	NA	TGTGCCAGCAGTTCTGGGTTCAGGGTCAACTATGGCTACACCTTC	CASSSGFRVNYGYTF
TRBV11-1	many	TRBJ2-3	TRBD2	TGTGCCAGCACCCGGGGGGGTTACGTGGGCACAGATACGCAGTATTTT	CASTRGGYVGTDTQYF
TRBV20-1	NA	TRBJ2-1	NA	TGCAGTGCAGGGACTTCCTACAATGAGCAGTTCTTC	CSAGTSYNEQFF
TRBV6-1	many	TRBJ2-1	NA	TGTGCCAGCCAAGGACCGAGCCCTGAGGAGGAGCAGTTCTTC	CASQGPSPEEEQFF
TRBV11-2	many	TRBJ1-1	NA	TGTGCCAGCAGCCGGGACGTGAACACTGAAGCTTTCTTT	CASSRDVNTEAFF
TRBV19	many	TRBJ2-4	TRBD2	TGTGCCACCTCCCTAGCGGGAGGAACCAAAAACATTCAGTACTTC	CATSLAGGTKNIQYF
TRBV2	medium-sized	TRBJ2-1	TRBD2	TGTGCCAGCAGTACCGGGACTAGCGGGATTCATGAGCAGTTCTTC	CASSTGTSGIHEQFF
TRBV20-1	few	TRBJ1-2	NA	TGCAGTGCTCCGAGGGGTGCTCGGGGCTACACCTTC	CSAPRGARGYTF
TRBV6-1	NA	TRBJ2-3	TRBD2	TGTGCCAGCAGTGACCTAGCGGGGGGGGCAGATACGCAGTATTTT	CASSDLAGGADTQYF
TRBV5-4	many	TRBJ1-6	TRBD1	TGTGCCAGCAGCTTGGAAGGGACAGGGGGAAGGTCACCCCTCCACTTT	CASSLEGTGGRSPLHF
TRBV2	NA	TRBJ1-5	TRBD1	TGTGCCAGCAGGAGAAAAGGACAGGCGGATAGCAATCAGCCCCAGCATTTT	CASRRKGQADSNQPQHF